Sequencing of this T cell receptor beta chain was carried out in a study of T cell responses to AZD1222 COVID-19 vaccine. The study, taken as a whole, reports: Nearly half of spike-specific TCRs reportedly target variant regions that are unmutated in the B.1.351 and B.1.1.7 variants. Only a handful of AZD1222 recipients, more than 5 in all, had baseline seropositivity. The donor group comprised mostly white British people and more females; the analysis possibly underestimated clonal diversity. Repertoire sampling was restricted to post-peak T cell response timepoints.

Some clones are missing from TCRdb's copy, which holds only in-frame ones; the method was immunoSEQ multiplex PCR. This sample has 90,000 to 95,000 clones, with just over 90% found just once. With respect to this clone: The target antigen is unknown.

The CDR3 contains 15 residues. Germline CDR1 is MNHNY and CDR2 is SVGAGI (reference sequence). V shed 5 bases and J 7 bases; nucleotides not matched to a gene: 8. V usage is TRBV6-6 and J usage is TRBJ2-5, with 12 positions matching TRBD2. Here the sequenced sample was peripheral blood, taken on day 0 of AZD1222 vaccination. This sequence was found in an adult in good health. CDR3 sequence reads: CASSPPTSGGVTQYF. The CDR3 DNA is TGTGCCAGCAGTCCCCCGACTAGCGGGGGAGTGACCCAGTACTTC.